This entry lists 27 T cell receptor beta chains sequenced from one sample in a study of blood T cell repertoires in COVID-19. Data came from immunoSEQ multiplex PCR; TCRdb stores just in-frame clones and leaves some out. The repertoire holds 350,000 to 400,000 clones, 85% to 90% seen once, with approximately 1% in the top ten. The sequenced sample consisted of PBMCs or T cells enriched from blood (not recorded which). These TCRs come from a man aged 18 to 29 who had recovered from COVID-19.

This rearrangement joins TRBV9 to TRBJ2-3; a weak D match, TRBD2 (6 bases). The germline V and J ends were trimmed by 3 bases and 3 bases, with 26 bases remaining between them. The germline V gene has CDR1 SGDLS and CDR2 YYNGEE. This CDR3 has 19 residues. The CDR3 DNA is TGTGCCAGCAGCGCAAGGGGAGGTCTCTTGGAGTACGGGACAGATACGCAGTATTTT. This translates into CASSARGGLLEYGTDTQYF.

The V and J genes are TRBV10-1 and TRBJ2-3, with 9 bases fitting TRBD2. Germline CDR1 WNHNN, CDR2 SYGVQD (reference sequence). J was trimmed by 8 bases and V by 4 bases; bases with no gene match: 7. The CDR3 contains 14 residues. Here the CDR3 reads CASSVAGAPGTQYF. The CDR3 region has the DNA TGCGCCAGCAGTGTAGCGGGGGCCCCGGGTACGCAGTATTTT.

The V gene is TRBV7-3, the J gene TRBJ2-2, with D tentatively TRBD2 (7 bases). The CDR3 has 14 residues. The ends were cut back, 7 bases at V and 10 bases at J, with 19 bases in the middle. Germline V gene sequence: CDR1 SGHTA, CDR2 FQGTGA. The chain's CDR3 is CASTPGAGVKELFF. The CDR3 DNA reads as TGTGCCAGCACTCCAGGGGCGGGGGTAAAGGAGCTGTTTTTT.

This clone was seen a few times. CDR3 protein: CASSSQVSTDTQYF. The CDR3 bases are TGTGCCAGCAGTAGTCAGGTGTCCACGGATACGCAGTATTTT. The V gene is TRBV27, the J gene TRBJ2-3; D is unresolved. Trimming cost V 5 bases and J 6 bases, with 15 bases left between them. The CDR3 covers 14 residues. CDR1 is MNHEY and CDR2 is SMNVEV in the germline V gene (reference sequence).

The rearrangement joins TRBV3-1 (or the pseudogene TRBV3-2) to TRBJ1-6, with D unclear. The CDR3 is made up of 14 amino acids. Germline-derived CDR1 and CDR2 are LGHDT and YNNKEL (reference sequence). V gave up 4 bases and J gave up 8 bases, with 12 bases separating them. Written as DNA, the CDR3 is TGTGCCAGCAGCCCCGGGGATCCACATTCACCCCTCCACTTT. It encodes CASSPGDPHSPLHF.

V is TRBV5-5 and J is TRBJ2-1; 11 nucleotides agree with TRBD2. The germline gives CDR1 SGHKS, CDR2 YYEKEE (reference sequence). The CDR3 runs 17 residues. Germline trimming cut 2 bases from V and 6 bases from J; bases unmatched to any gene: 10. For the CDR3, the DNA is TGTGCCAGCAGCTTCGGACCCGTAGCGGGGGGGCTCAATGAGCAGTTCTTC. Translated: CASSFGPVAGGLNEQFF.

This rearrangement joins TRBV11-2 to TRBJ1-3; perhaps TRBD1 as D (5 bases). Germline V gives CDR1 SGHAT, CDR2 FQNNGV. The germline V and J ends were trimmed by 2 bases and 4 bases, with 21 bases remaining between them. The CDR3 spans 18 residues. The CDR3 DNA is TGTGCCAGCAGCTTACGGAATACCTTTCGGAGGGACGGAAACACCATATATTTT. Its protein product is CASSLRNTFRRDGNTIYF.

This clone was detected only once. V and J are TRBV20-1 and TRBJ1-5; 10 bases are shared with TRBD1. CDR3 length: 16 residues. V shed 3 bases and J 2 bases; nucleotides not matched to a gene: 7. The germline V gene has CDR1 DFQATT and CDR2 SNEGSKA (reference sequence). The CDR3 spells CSASVWDRGGNQPQHF. DNA of the CDR3: TGCAGTGCTAGTGTCTGGGACAGGGGAGGCAATCAGCCCCAGCATTTT.

There are a few counts of this clone. The chain is built from TRBV15 and TRBJ2-7; D possibly corresponds to TRBD2 (6 bases). The germline V gene has CDR1 LNHNV and CDR2 YYDKDF (reference sequence). This CDR3 comprises 14 residues. V dropped 8 bases and J dropped 3 bases, with 17 bases sitting between them. The CDR3 here is CATRPGTDYYEQYF. CDR3 DNA: TGTGCCACCCGCCCAGGGACTGATTACTACGAGCAGTACTTC.

This clone appeared a few times. The same CDR3 arises from other DNA sequences in this sample as well. The rearrangement links TRBV9 to TRBJ1-2; possibly TRBD1 for D (6 bases). The germline V and J ends were trimmed by 2 bases and 1 base, with 6 bases remaining between them. The germline CDR1 and CDR2 sequences are SGDLS and YYNGEE. This CDR3 is 13 amino acids long. CDR3 bases: TGTGCCAGCAGCGTGGACAGTAACTATGGCTACACCTTC. Protein sequence: CASSVDSNYGYTF.

This chain connects TRBV9 to TRBJ2-4; perhaps TRBD2 as D (6 bases). With 3 bases removed from V and 5 bases from J, the gap between germline ends came to 12 bases. Germline assignment: CDR1 SGDLS and CDR2 YYNGEE. This CDR3 region has 14 residues. The CDR3 bases are TGTGCCAGCAGCGCGCGGGACGGGCAAAACATTCAGTACTTC. Translated: CASSARDGQNIQYF. The full variable domain, with the rest looked up from reference TRBV9 and TRBJ2-4, is DSGVTQTPKHLITATGQRVTLRCSPRSGDLSVYWYQQSLDQGLQFLIQYYNGEERAKGNILERFSAQQFPDLHSELNLSSLELGDSALYFCASSARDGQNIQYFGAGTRLSVL.

DNA of the CDR3: TGTGCCAGCAGTGCTCTCCAGCGAACGAACACCGGGGAGCTGTTTTTT. This encodes CASSALQRTNTGELFF. The V call is TRBV2, the J call TRBJ2-2, with D unresolved. The CDR3 spans 16 residues. Trimming shortened V by 4 bases and J by 0 bases, and 12 bases separated the two germline ends. Germline loops: CDR1 SNHLY, CDR2 FYNNEI.

The chain links TRBV6-1 to TRBJ2-2; possible D gene TRBD1, 6 bases. Trimming removed 2 bases at V and 1 base at J, with 14 bases between. CDR1 and CDR2 from the germline V gene are MNHNS and SASEGT. The CDR3 length is 17 residues. The CDR3 DNA reads TGTGCCAGCAGTGAAAAGGGAACGACAGGGAACACCGGGGAGCTGTTTTTT. It is translated as CASSEKGTTGNTGELFF.

The rearrangement links TRBV19 to TRBJ1-6; 9 bases match TRBD1. The germline V gene encodes CDR1 LNHDA and CDR2 SQIVND (reference sequence). The CDR3 spans 14 residues. J gave up 12 bases and V 5 bases, and 8 bases lay outside the gene matches. Here the CDR3 reads CASSEQGAREPLHF. CDR3 nucleotide sequence: TGTGCCAGTAGTGAACAGGGGGCGAGGGAACCCCTCCACTTT.

This clone showed up just a few times. The chain couples TRBV10-3 to TRBJ1-2, with a possible D match to TRBD1 (5 bases). CDR1 and CDR2 from the germline V gene are ENHRY and SYGVKD. The germline V and J ends were trimmed by 0 bases and 5 bases, with 19 bases remaining between them. The CDR3 is 17 amino acids. The CDR3 DNA reads as TGTGCCATCAGTGAGTCGACTCTGGGGCAGGGCTGGTATGGCTACACCTTC. Translating it yields CAISESTLGQGWYGYTF.

Turning to this clone: Other DNA sequences in the same sample also yield this CDR3. The chain uses TRBV29-1 and TRBJ2-5; tentative D call: TRBD1 (6 bases). CDR3 length: 12 residues. V lost 4 bases and J 2 bases, leaving 8 bases between the germline ends. CDR1 SQVTM and CDR2 ANQGSEA come from the germline V gene. CDR3 region: CSVGQGQETQYF. The CDR3 nucleotides read TGCAGCGTTGGGCAGGGGCAAGAGACCCAGTACTTC. The complete variable domain, with remaining parts taken from reference TRBV29-1 and TRBJ2-5, reads SAVISQKPSRDICQRGTSLTIQCQVDSQVTMMFWYRQQPGQSLTLIATANQGSEATYESGFVIDKFPISRPNLTFSTLTVSNMSPEDSSIYLCSVGQGQETQYFGPGTRLLVL.

The V and J genes are TRBV9 and TRBJ2-7, with 12 bases lining up with TRBD1. Unmatched junction bases numbered 10, after V lost 4 bases and J lost 5 bases. The CDR3 is 16 amino acids. The germline V gene encodes CDR1 SGDLS and CDR2 YYNGEE. The CDR3 nucleotides are TGTGCCAGCAGCCCCCCCGCGGGACAGGGGGCGGACGAGCAGTACTTC. Its translation is CASSPPAGQGADEQYF. Using reference TRBV9 and TRBJ2-7 for the parts outside the CDR3, the full variable domain is DSGVTQTPKHLITATGQRVTLRCSPRSGDLSVYWYQQSLDQGLQFLIQYYNGEERAKGNILERFSAQQFPDLHSELNLSSLELGDSALYFCASSPPAGQGADEQYFGPGTRLTVT.

This clone was seen a handful of times. The chain is built from TRBV5-6 and TRBJ1-2; D gene uncertain. V was pared by 2 bases and J by 6 bases, with 17 bases between. CDR3 length equals 15 residues. Germline CDR1 and CDR2: SGHDT and YYEEEE. DNA of the CDR3: TGTGCCAGCAGCTTAACCCTAACCGGACTTCATGGCTACACCTTC. This translates into CASSLTLTGLHGYTF.

The chain carries TRBV6-5 and TRBJ2-1; tentatively, D is TRBD1 (5 bases). Germline V gene lookup returns CDR1 MNHEY and CDR2 SVGAGI. Between the trimmed V and J ends, which lost 6 bases and 3 bases, there was a span of 12 bases. The CDR3 has 14 residues. CDR3 sequence reads: CASRVQASYNEQFF. The CDR3 bases are TGTGCCAGCAGGGTACAGGCCAGCTACAATGAGCAGTTCTTC.

J is TRBJ2-5 and V is TRBV5-1; 11 positions agree with TRBD2. Looked up from germline, CDR1 is SGHRS and CDR2 is YFSETQ. This CDR3 has 16 amino acids. V was pared by 1 base and J by 6 bases, with 8 bases of the junction left unmatched. The CDR3 reads CASSLKVSGGAKTQYF. Written as DNA, the CDR3 is TGCGCCAGCAGCTTGAAGGTTAGCGGGGGGGCGAAGACCCAGTACTTC.

The sample holds a few counts of this clone. J is TRBJ2-5 and V is TRBV9; 7 bases map to TRBD1. The length of the CDR3 is 15 residues. CDR1 and CDR2 (germline): SGDLS, YYNGEE. V dropped 4 bases and J dropped 9; count of bases not matched to a gene: 15. CDR3 in DNA: TGTGCCAGCAGCCCCCTCGGGACCAGGGGGTCCGCCCAGTACTTC. It codes for CASSPLGTRGSAQYF.

J is TRBJ1-2 and V is TRBV6-5; tentatively, D is TRBD1 (6 bases). In germline, CDR1 is MNHEY, CDR2 SVGAGI. There are 15 residues in the CDR3. The ends were cut back, 4 bases at V and 5 bases at J, with 17 bases in the middle. CDR3 bases: TGTGCCAGCAGTTCAAACTTTGGGGGGGCTTATGGCTACACCTTC. Translated, it gives CASSSNFGGAYGYTF.

The chain employs TRBV28 and TRBJ2-7, with unresolved D. CDR3 length equals 11 residues. CDR1 and CDR2 from the germline V gene are MDHEN and SYDVKM. Trimming stripped 6 bases from V and 0 bases from J, with 3 bases between. Written as DNA, the CDR3 is TGTGCCAGCAGCGGCTCCTACGAGCAGTACTTC. Translated: CASSGSYEQYF.

The chain joins TRBV14 to TRBJ1-2; the D gene is possibly TRBD1 (6 bases). The V gene lost 1 base and the J gene lost 3 bases, with 9 bases spanning the gap. Germline CDR1 reads SGHDN; CDR2 reads FVKESK. This CDR3 spans 14 amino acids. CDR3 residues: CASSQVGTYYGYTF. CDR3 in DNA: TGTGCCAGCAGCCAAGTCGGGACATACTATGGCTACACCTTC.

The gene calls are TRBV18 and TRBJ1-1; D is perhaps TRBD1 (6 bases). The CDR3 has 15 residues. V dropped 0 bases and J dropped 3 bases, with 11 bases sitting between them. Germline V CDR1 and CDR2: KGHSH, LQKENI. This CDR3 is CASSPPNKGDTEAFF. The CDR3 DNA reads as TGTGCCAGCTCACCACCAAACAAGGGGGACACTGAAGCTTTCTTT.

The gene calls are TRBV4-2 and TRBJ2-1; 9 positions agree with TRBD2. J lost 0 bases, V lost 1 base, and 7 bases had no gene match. The CDR3 consists of 18 residues. CDR1 LGHNA and CDR2 YNFKEQ come from the germline V gene. The CDR3 DNA is TGTGCCAGCAGCCAAGTTGGTAGCGGGGGCATCTCCTACAATGAGCAGTTCTTC. It translates to CASSQVGSGGISYNEQFF.

This clone was picked up a small number of times. The genes are TRBV18 and TRBJ1-2, with D possibly being TRBD1 (5 bases). Looked up from germline, CDR1 is KGHSH and CDR2 is LQKENI. CDR3 size: 15 residues. Between the trimmed V and J ends, which lost 2 bases and 5 bases, there was a span of 15 bases. The CDR3 is CASSPEVGRGYGYTF. The CDR3 nucleotides read TGTGCCAGCTCACCAGAAGTGGGGAGGGGTTATGGCTACACCTTC.